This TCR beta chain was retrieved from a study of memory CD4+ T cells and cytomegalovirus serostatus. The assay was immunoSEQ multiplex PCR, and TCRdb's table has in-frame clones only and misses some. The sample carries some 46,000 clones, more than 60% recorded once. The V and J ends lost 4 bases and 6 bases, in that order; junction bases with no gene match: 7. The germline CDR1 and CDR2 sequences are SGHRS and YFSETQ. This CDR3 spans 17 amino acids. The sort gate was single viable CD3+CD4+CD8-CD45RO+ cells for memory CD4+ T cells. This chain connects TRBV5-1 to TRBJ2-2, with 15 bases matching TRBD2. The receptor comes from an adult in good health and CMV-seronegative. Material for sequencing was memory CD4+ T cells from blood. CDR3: CASSPLGLAGGPGELFF. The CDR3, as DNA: TGCGCCAGCAGCCCCTTAGGACTAGCGGGAGGGCCCGGGGAGCTGTTTTTT.